The text below deals with one T cell receptor (beta chain). Its antigen is not known. The sample originates from a study of OX40 agonist ivuxolimab in advanced cancers. V was pared by 4 bases and J by 6 bases, with 12 bases of the junction left unmatched. Germline loops: CDR1 LNHDA, CDR2 SQIVND (reference sequence). This CDR3 has 16 amino acids. Sequencing was performed with immunoSEQ multiplex PCR; in TCRdb, only in-frame clones are kept and a portion is missing. The sample has 80,000 to 100,000 clones; roughly nine tenths are singletons. Regarding the study as a whole: There were, on average, more expanded clones in CD8+ T cells than in CD4+. Low normalized T-cell clonal expansion also characterized some of the nonresponders.

Specimen: CD4+ or CD8+ T cells sorted from blood, collected in a trial of the OX40 agonist ivuxolimab. The rearrangement links TRBV19 to TRBJ2-7, with 10 nucleotides matching TRBD1. This receptor was identified in an adult with an advanced solid tumor such as melanoma, head and neck, liver or kidney cancer. As DNA, the CDR3 is TGTGCCAGTAGTACCCTTCCGGGACAGGGGTTCCGCGAGCAGTACTTC. Its protein is CASSTLPGQGFREQYF.